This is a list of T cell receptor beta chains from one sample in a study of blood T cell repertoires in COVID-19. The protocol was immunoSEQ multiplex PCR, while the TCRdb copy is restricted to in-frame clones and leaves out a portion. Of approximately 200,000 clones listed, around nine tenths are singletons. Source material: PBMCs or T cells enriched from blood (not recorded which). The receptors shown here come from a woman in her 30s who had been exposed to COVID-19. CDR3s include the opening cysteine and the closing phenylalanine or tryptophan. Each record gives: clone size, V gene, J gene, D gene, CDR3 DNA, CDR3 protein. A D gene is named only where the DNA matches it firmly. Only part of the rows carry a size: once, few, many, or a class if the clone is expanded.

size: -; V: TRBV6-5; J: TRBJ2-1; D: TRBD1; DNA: TGTGCCAGCAGTTACGCACAGGGGGCGCGAAATGAGCAGTTCTTC; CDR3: CASSYAQGARNEQFF
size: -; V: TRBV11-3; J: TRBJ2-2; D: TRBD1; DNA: TGTGCCAGCAGCTTCCGGGACAGAGCTCGGACCGGGGAGCTGTTTTTT; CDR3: CASSFRDRARTGELFF
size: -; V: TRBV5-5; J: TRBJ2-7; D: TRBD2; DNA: TGTGCCAGCAGCTGGGGTTTAGCGGGATACGAGCAGTACTTC; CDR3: CASSWGLAGYEQYF
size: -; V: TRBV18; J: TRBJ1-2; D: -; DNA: TGTGCCAGCTCGCTCAGACGGACAGCCTTTAACTATGGCTACACCTTC; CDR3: CASSLRRTAFNYGYTF
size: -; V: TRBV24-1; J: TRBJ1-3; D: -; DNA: TGTGCCACCAGTGACCCCTGGGAGGGAGGAAACACCATATATTTT; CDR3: CATSDPWEGGNTIYF
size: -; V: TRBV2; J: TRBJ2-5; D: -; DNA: TGTGCCAGCAAAACAGACCAAGAGACCCAGTACTTC; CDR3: CASKTDQETQYF
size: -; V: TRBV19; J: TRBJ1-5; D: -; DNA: TGTGCCAGTAGTATATCCGGGGGAGGTCTGACCCAGCATTTT; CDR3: CASSISGGGLTQHF
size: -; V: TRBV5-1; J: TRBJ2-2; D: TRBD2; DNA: TGCGCCAGCTCCCCCGGGACTAGCGGGGTTATGGCCGGGGAGCTGTTTTTT; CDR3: CASSPGTSGVMAGELFF
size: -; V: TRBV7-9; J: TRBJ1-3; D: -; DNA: TGTGCCAGCGCGGGGGCTCGAAGCACCATATATTTT; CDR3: CASAGARSTIYF
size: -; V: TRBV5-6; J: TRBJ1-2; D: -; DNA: TGTGCCAGCAGCCCGGACGGGGACTATGGCTACACCTTC; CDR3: CASSPDGDYGYTF
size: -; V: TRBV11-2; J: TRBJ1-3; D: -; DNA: TGTGCCAGCAGCCCTCTCCGGGGGGCTAGAGGAAACACCATATATTTT; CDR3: CASSPLRGARGNTIYF
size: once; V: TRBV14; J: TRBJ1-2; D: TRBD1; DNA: TGTGCCAGCAGCAGCTGGGACAGCACCTATGGCTACACCTTC; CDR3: CASSSWDSTYGYTF
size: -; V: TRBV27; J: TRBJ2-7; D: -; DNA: TGTGCCAGCAGTCTGACACCATCTCCCTACGAGCAGTACTTC; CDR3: CASSLTPSPYEQYF
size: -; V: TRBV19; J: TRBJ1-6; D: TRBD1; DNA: TGTGCCAGGGCCGGGACAGCCCTATGTATGGCCTATAATTCACCCCTCCACTTT; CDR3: CARAGTALCMAYNSPLHF
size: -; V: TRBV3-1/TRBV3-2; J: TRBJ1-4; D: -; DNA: TGTGCCAGCAGCCAGCGATCGGATGAAAAACTGTTTTTT; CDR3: CASSQRSDEKLFF
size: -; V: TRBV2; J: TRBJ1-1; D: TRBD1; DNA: TGTGCCAGCAGTGAAGGGGCAGGGGGCAACACTGAAGCTTTCTTT; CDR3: CASSEGAGGNTEAFF
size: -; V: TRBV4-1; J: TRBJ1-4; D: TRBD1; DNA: TGCGCCAGCAGCCAAGAGGGATGGACAGGGAGTGAAAAACTGTTTTTT; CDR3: CASSQEGWTGSEKLFF
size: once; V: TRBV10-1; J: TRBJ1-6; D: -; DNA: TGCGCCAGCAGCTCAGGGAGCGGGGATTCACCCCTCCACTTT; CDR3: CASSSGSGDSPLHF
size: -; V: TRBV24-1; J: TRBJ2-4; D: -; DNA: TGTGCCACCGAGGGCAACAAAAACATTCAGTACTTC; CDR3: CATEGNKNIQYF
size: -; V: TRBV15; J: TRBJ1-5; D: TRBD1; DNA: TGTGCCACCAGCAGGGACTGGACAGGGGGAAATCAGCCCCAGCATTTT; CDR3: CATSRDWTGGNQPQHF